This T cell receptor beta chain was observed in a study of cytomegalovirus exposure and HLA in healthy donors. Of note for this clone: The antigen remains unidentified.

It was with 60 Vbeta and 13 Jbeta primers that the PCR ran. Authors' processing steps: In a later analysis, the count reached tens of millions of unique TCR beta chains, with roughly 11 million shared. The assay was immunoSEQ multiplex PCR, and TCRdb's table has in-frame clones only and misses some. That table is the source of V, J and clone size, and D and trimming were worked out from the DNA. Of around 130,000 clones in the sample, roughly 80% were seen once. Per germline, CDR1 SGHNT and CDR2 YENEEA. This CDR3 contains 14 residues. The V gene end was trimmed by 6 bases and the J gene end by 3 bases; junction bases not matched to a gene: 7. Regarding the study as a whole: Available immune exposure information covered CMV serostatus only. There were some V segments, including TRBV6-2 and TRBV6-3, excluded as indistinguishable.

V is TRBV11-3 and J is TRBJ1-1; 7 bases are shared with TRBD1. The TCR originated in a boy between 10 and 17 years old in good health and CMV-seronegative. The sample consisted of PBMCs. DNA of the CDR3: TGTGCCAGCAGTCTACAGGGGAGCGACACTGAAGCTTTCTTT. It specifies CASSLQGSDTEAFF. Full variable domain (remainder filled in from reference TRBV11-3 and TRBJ1-1): EAGVVQSPRYKIIEKKQPVAFWCNPISGHNTLYWYLQNLGQGPELLIRYENEEAVDDSQLPKDRFSAERLKGVDSTLKIQPAELGDSAVYLCASSLQGSDTEAFFGQGTRLTVV.